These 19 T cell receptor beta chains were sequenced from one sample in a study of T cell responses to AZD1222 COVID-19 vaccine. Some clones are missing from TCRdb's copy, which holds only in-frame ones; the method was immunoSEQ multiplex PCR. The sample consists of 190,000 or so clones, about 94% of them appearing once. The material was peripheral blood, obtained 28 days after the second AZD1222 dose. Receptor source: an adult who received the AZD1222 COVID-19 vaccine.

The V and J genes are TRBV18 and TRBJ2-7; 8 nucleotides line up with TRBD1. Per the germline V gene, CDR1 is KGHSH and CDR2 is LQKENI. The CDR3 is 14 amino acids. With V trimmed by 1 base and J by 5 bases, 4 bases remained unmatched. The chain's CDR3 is CASSPRYRGDEQYF. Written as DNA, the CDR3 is TGTGCCAGCTCACCACGGTACAGGGGGGACGAGCAGTACTTC. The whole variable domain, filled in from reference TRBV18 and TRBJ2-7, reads NAGVMQNPRHLVRRRGQEARLRCSPMKGHSHVYWYRQLPEEGLKFMVYLQKENIIDESGMPKERFSAEFPKEGPSILRIQQVVRGDSAAYFCASSPRYRGDEQYFGPGTRLTVT.

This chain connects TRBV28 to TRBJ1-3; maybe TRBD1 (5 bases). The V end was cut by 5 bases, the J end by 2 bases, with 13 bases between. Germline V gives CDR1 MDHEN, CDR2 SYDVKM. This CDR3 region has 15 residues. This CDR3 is CASSPQSGPGNTIYF. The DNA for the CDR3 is TGTGCCAGCAGTCCTCAATCAGGGCCTGGAAACACCATATATTTT.

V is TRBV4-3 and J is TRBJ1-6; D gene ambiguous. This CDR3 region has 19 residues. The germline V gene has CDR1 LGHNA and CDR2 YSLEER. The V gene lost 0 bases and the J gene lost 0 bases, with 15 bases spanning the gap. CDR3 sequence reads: CASSQDPPGSSSYNSPLHF. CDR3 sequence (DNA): TGCGCCAGCAGCCAAGACCCCCCGGGCTCCAGCTCCTATAATTCACCCCTCCACTTT.

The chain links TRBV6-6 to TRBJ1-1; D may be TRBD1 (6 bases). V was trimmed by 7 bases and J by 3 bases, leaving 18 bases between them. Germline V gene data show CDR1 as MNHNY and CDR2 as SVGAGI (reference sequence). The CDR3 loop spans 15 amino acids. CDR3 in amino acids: CASTNEGEGYTEAFF. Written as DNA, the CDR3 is TGTGCCAGCACCAACGAGGGGGAGGGTTACACTGAAGCTTTCTTT.

The DNA for the CDR3 is TGTGCCAGCAGTCCTTCCCGGGACAGGGAGTATGGCTACACCTTC. It translates to CASSPSRDREYGYTF. The gene calls are TRBV27 and TRBJ1-2, with TRBD1 identical over 9 bases. Germline V lookup: CDR1 MNHEY, CDR2 SMNVEV (reference sequence). CDR3 length: 15 residues. V lost 5 bases and J lost 5; bases outside the gene matches: 9.

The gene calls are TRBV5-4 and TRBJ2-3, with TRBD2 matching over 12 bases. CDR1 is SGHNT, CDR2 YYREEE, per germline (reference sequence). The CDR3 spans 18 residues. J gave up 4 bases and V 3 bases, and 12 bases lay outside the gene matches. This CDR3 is CASSSGLAGTLRADTQYF. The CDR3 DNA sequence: TGTGCCAGCAGCTCCGGACTAGCGGGGACCCTGCGCGCAGATACGCAGTATTTT.

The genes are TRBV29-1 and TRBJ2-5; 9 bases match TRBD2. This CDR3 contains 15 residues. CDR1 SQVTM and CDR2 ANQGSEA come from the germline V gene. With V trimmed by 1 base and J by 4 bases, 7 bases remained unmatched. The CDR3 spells CSVEGRGGGRETQYF. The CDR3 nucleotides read TGCAGCGTTGAAGGCCGCGGGGGGGGCCGAGAGACCCAGTACTTC.

CDR3 region: CASSPPGGGPIASHTQYF. The CDR3 region has the DNA TGTGCCAGCTCACCACCGGGAGGAGGACCGATTGCTTCCCATACGCAGTATTTT. V gene TRBV18 combines with J gene TRBJ2-3; D is perhaps TRBD2 (6 bases). V was cut by 0 bases and J by 7 bases, with 23 bases left in between. The CDR3 sequence is 18 residues long. Germline V gives CDR1 KGHSH, CDR2 LQKENI.

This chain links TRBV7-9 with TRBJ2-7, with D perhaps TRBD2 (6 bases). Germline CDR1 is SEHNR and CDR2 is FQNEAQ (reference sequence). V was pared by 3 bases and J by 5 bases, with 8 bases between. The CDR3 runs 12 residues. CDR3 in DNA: TGTGCCAGCAGCTTTCGGGGGAACGAGCAGTACTTC. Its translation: CASSFRGNEQYF.

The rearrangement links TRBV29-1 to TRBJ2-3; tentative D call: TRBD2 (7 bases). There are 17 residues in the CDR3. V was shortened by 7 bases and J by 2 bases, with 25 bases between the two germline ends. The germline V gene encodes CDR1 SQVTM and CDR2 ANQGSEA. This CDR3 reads CSADRLVRGAPTDTQYF. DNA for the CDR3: TGCAGCGCCGACCGACTAGTTCGGGGGGCGCCCACAGATACGCAGTATTTT.

CDR3 in amino acids: CASSGQQPPSGYTF. The CDR3 DNA reads as TGTGCCAGCTCAGGGCAACAGCCCCCTTCTGGCTACACCTTC. This chain links TRBV6-5 with TRBJ1-2; D possibly corresponds to TRBD1 (5 bases). V dropped 8 bases and J dropped 7 bases, with 20 bases sitting between them. Per germline, CDR1 MNHEY and CDR2 SVGAGI. The CDR3 has 14 residues.

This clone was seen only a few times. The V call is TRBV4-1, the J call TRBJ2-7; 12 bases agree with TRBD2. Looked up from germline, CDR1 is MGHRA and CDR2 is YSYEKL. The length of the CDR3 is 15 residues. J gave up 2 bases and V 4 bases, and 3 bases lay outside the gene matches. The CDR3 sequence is CASSLRLAGAYEQYF. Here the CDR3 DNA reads TGCGCCAGCAGCCTAAGACTAGCGGGGGCCTACGAGCAGTACTTC.

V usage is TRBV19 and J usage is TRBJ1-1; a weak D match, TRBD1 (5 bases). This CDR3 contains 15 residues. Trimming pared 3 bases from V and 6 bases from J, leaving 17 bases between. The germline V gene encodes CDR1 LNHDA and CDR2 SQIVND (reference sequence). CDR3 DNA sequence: TGTGCCAGTAGTATCCAGGGTAGATTATTAGCTGAAGCTTTCTTT. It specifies CASSIQGRLLAEAFF.

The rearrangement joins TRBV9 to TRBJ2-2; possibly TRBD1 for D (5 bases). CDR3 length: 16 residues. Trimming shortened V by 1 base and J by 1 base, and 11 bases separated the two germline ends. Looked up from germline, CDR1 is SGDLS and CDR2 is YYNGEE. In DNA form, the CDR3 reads TGTGCCAGCAGCGTAAGGTCAGGGCGGAACACCGGGGAGCTGTTTTTT. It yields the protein CASSVRSGRNTGELFF.

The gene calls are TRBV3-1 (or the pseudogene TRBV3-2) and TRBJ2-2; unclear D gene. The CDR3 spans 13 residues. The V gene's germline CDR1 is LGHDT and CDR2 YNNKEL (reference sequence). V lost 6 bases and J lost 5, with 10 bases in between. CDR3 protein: CASSPVRTGELFF. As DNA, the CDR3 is TGTGCCAGCAGTCCGGTGCGGACCGGGGAGCTGTTTTTT.

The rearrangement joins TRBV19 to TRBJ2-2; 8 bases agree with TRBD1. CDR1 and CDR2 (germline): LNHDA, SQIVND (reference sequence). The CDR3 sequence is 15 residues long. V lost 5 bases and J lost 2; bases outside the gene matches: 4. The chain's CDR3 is CASSPDRVNTGELFF. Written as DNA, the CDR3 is TGTGCCAGTAGTCCGGACAGGGTAAACACCGGGGAGCTGTTTTTT. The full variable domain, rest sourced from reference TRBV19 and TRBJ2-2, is DGGITQSPKYLFRKEGQNVTLSCEQNLNHDAMYWYRQDPGQGLRLIYYSQIVNDFQKGDIAEGYSVSREKKESFPLTVTSAQKNPTAFYLCASSPDRVNTGELFFGEGSRLTVL.

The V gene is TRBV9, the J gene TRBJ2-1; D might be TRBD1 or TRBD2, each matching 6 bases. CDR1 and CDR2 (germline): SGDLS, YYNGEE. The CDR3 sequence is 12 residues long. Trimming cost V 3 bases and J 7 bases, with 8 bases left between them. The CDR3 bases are TGTGCCAGCAGCGGGAGGGGGAATGAGCAGTTCTTC. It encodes CASSGRGNEQFF.

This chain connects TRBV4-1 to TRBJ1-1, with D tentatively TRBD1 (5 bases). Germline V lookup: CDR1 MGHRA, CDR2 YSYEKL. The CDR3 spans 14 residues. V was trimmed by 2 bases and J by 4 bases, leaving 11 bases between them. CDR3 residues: CASSQPGLGTEAFF. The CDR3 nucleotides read TGCGCCAGCAGCCAACCGGGACTCGGCACTGAAGCTTTCTTT.

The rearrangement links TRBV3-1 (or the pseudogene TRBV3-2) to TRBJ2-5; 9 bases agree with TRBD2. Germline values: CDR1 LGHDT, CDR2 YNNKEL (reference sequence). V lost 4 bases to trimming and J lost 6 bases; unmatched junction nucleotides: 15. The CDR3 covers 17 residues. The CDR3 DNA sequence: TGTGCCAGCAGCCCCCGAGCCGGGACTAGCAACGGACAGACCCAGTACTTC. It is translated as CASSPRAGTSNGQTQYF.